This T cell receptor beta chain was recovered during a study of blood T cell repertoires in COVID-19. At the level of the study: There were acute and convalescent COVID-19 samples, and they came from the United States, Italy and Spain. T cells, B-cell-depleted T cells, or PBMCs supplied cDNA or gDNA.

Per the original methods: Reference gene primer amplification gave nucleated cell count estimates. Using immunoSEQ multiplex PCR, the repertoire was profiled, and TCRdb retains in-frame clones only, with some absent. The DNA was the basis for D and trimming; V, J and clone size are from that table. Altogether about 96,000 clones are present, roughly 80% being singletons, with the ten largest covering approximately 15%. After removal of 5 bases from V and 2 bases from J, the junction contained 9 bases not matched to a gene. Germline assignment: CDR1 LNHNV and CDR2 YYDKDF (reference sequence). The CDR3 has 16 amino acids.

J is TRBJ2-3 and V is TRBV15; 8 positions agree with TRBD2. The sequencing sample was made of peripheral blood. The TCR originated in a woman in her sixties or seventies with acute or convalescent COVID-19. CDR3 coding DNA: TGTGCCACCAGCTTCCGTACCGGGGGGGACACAGATACGCAGTATTTT. Its translation is CATSFRTGGDTDTQYF. The full variable domain, rest sourced from reference TRBV15 and TRBJ2-3, is DAMVIQNPRYQVTQFGKPVTLSCSQTLNHNVMYWYQQKSSQAPKLLFHYYDKDFNNEADTPDNFQSRRPNTSFCFLDIRSPGLGDTAMYLCATSFRTGGDTDTQYFGPGTRLTVL.